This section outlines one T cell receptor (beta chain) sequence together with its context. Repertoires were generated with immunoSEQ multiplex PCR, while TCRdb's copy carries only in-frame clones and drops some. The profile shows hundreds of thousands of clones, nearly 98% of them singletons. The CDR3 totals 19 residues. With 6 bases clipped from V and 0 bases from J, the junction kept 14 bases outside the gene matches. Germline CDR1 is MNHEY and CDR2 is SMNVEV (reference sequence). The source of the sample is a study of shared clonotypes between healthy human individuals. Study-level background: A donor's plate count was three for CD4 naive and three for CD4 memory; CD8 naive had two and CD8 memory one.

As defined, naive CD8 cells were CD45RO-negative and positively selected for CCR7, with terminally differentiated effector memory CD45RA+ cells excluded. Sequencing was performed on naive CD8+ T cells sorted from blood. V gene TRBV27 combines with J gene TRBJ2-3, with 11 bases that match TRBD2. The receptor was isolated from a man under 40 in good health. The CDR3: CASSSRLAGGLSSTDTQYF. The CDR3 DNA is TGTGCCAGCAGCTCCCGTCTAGCGGGAGGTCTATCAAGCACAGATACGCAGTATTTT.